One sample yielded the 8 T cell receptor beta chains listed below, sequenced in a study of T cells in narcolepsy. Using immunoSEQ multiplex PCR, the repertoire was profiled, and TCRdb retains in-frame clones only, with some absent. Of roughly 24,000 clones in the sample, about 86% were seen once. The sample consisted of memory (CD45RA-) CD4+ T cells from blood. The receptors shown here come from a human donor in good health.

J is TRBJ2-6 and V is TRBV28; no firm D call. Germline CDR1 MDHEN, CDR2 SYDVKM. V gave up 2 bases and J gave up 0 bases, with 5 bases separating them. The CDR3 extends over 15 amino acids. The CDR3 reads CASSLLSSGANVLTF. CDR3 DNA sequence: TGTGCCAGCAGTTTACTTAGCTCTGGGGCCAACGTCCTGACTTTC.

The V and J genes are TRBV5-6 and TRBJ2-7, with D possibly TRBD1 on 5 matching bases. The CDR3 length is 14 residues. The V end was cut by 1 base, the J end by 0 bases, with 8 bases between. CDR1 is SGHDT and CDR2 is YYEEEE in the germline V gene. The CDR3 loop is CASSLQGSSYEQYF. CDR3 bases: TGTGCCAGCAGCTTGCAGGGAAGCTCCTACGAGCAGTACTTC.

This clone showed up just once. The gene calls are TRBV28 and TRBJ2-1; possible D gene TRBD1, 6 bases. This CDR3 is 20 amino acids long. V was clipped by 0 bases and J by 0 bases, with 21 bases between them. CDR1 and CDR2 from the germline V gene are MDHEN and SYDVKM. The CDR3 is CASSLWEIGGPPSSYNEQFF. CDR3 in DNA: TGTGCCAGCAGTTTATGGGAGATAGGGGGTCCTCCCAGCTCCTACAATGAGCAGTTCTTC.

CDR3 nucleotides: TGTGCCAGCATCCCGGGGGTGCGGTACCAAGAGACCCAGTACTTC. Its protein product is CASIPGVRYQETQYF. The chain couples TRBV6-5 to TRBJ2-5; D may be TRBD2 (6 bases). This CDR3 spans 15 amino acids. Trimming pared 7 bases from V and 0 bases from J, leaving 15 bases between. The germline V gene encodes CDR1 MNHEY and CDR2 SVGAGI.

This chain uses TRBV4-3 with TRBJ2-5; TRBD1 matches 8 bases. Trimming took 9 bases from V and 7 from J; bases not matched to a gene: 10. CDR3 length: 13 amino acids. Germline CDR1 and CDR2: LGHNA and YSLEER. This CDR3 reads CASSVTGVGTQYF. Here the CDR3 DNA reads TGCGCCAGTAGCGTGACAGGGGTAGGGACCCAGTACTTC.

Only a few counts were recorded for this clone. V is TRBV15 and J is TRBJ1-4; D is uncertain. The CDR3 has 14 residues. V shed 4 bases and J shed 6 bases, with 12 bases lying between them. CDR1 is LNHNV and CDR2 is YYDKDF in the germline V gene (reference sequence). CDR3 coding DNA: TGTGCCACCAGCACATCCTTCGGGGATGAAAAACTGTTTTTT. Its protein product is CATSTSFGDEKLFF.

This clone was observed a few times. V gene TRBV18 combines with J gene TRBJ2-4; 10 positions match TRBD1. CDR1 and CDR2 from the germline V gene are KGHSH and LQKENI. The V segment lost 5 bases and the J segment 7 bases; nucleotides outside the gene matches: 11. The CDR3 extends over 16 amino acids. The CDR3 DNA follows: TGTGCCAGCTCATCGACCGGGACAGGGGAAGGGAACATTCAGTACTTC. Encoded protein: CASSSTGTGEGNIQYF.

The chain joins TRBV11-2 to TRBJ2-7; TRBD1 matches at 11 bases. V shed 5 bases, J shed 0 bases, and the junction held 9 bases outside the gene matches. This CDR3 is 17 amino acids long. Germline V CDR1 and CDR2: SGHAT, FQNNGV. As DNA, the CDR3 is TGTGCCAGCAGCCACCGTCCCGGGACAGGGGGCTCCTACGAGCAGTACTTC. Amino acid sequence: CASSHRPGTGGSYEQYF.